The entry below gives a single TCR beta chain sequence along with its context. Original data processing: Quantification of nucleated cells was approximated via reference gene primer amplification. Some clones are missing from TCRdb's copy, which holds only in-frame ones; the method was immunoSEQ multiplex PCR. Clonal size and the V and J genes are those of that table, whereas D and trimming came from the DNA. The sample contains about 40,000 clones, about 80% of which appear only once. This entry is derived from a study of blood T cell repertoires in COVID-19. Overall study context: The United States, Italy and Spain were the sources of the acute and convalescent COVID-19 samples. Sample material is recorded as cDNA or gDNA derived from T cells, B-cell-depleted T cells, or PBMCs.

Trimming cost V 3 bases and J 2 bases; bases outside gene matches: 4. This CDR3 is 16 amino acids long. Germline V gene data show CDR1 as LGHNA and CDR2 as YNFKEQ. This chain connects TRBV4-2 to TRBJ2-3; 11 bases map to TRBD2. This clonotype was obtained from a human donor with acute or convalescent COVID-19. The donor label of this sample is uncertain. Sequenced material: peripheral blood. The CDR3 nucleotides are TGTGCCAGCAGCCATGGGGGACTAGCGGACACAGATACGCAGTATTTT. This encodes CASSHGGLADTDTQYF.